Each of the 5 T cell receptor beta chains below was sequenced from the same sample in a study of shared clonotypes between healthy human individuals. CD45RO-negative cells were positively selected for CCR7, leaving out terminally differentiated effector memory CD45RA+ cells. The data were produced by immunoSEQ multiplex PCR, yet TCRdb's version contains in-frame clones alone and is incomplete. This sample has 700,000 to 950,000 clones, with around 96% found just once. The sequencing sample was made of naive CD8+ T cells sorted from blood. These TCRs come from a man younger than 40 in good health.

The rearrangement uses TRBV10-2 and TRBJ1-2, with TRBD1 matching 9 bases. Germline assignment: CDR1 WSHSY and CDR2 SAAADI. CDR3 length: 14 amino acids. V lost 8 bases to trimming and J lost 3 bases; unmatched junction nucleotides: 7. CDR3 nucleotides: TGCGCCAGCTGTGGGGACAGGGTCTACTATGGCTACACCTTC. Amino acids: CASCGDRVYYGYTF.

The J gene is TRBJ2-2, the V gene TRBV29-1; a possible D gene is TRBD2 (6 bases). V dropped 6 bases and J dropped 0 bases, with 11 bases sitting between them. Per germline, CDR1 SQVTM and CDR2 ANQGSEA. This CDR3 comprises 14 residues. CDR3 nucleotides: TGCAGCGTGCCCGGGACTGCGAACACCGGGGAGCTGTTTTTT. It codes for CSVPGTANTGELFF.

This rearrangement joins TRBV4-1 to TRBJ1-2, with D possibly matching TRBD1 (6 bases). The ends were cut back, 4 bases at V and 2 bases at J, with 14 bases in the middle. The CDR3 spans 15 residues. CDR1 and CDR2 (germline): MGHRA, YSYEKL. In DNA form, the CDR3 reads TGCGCCAGCAGCCTCCGACAGGAAATGAACTATGGCTACACCTTC. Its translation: CASSLRQEMNYGYTF.

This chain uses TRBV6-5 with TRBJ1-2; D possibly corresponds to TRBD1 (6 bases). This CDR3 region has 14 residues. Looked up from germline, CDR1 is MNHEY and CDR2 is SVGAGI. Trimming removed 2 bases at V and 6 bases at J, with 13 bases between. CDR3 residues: CASSYNNGGHGYTF. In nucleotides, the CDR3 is TGTGCCAGCAGTTACAACAATGGGGGGCATGGCTACACCTTC.

The CDR3 region is CASSPWTIGMTQYF. The CDR3 region has the DNA TGCGCCAGCAGCCCTTGGACTATTGGCATGACCCAGTACTTC. The chain carries TRBV4-3 and TRBJ2-5, with a possible D match to TRBD2 (6 bases). CDR3 size: 14 residues. Trimming cost V 4 bases and J 7 bases, with 16 bases left between them. The germline CDR1 and CDR2 sequences are LGHNA and YSLEER.